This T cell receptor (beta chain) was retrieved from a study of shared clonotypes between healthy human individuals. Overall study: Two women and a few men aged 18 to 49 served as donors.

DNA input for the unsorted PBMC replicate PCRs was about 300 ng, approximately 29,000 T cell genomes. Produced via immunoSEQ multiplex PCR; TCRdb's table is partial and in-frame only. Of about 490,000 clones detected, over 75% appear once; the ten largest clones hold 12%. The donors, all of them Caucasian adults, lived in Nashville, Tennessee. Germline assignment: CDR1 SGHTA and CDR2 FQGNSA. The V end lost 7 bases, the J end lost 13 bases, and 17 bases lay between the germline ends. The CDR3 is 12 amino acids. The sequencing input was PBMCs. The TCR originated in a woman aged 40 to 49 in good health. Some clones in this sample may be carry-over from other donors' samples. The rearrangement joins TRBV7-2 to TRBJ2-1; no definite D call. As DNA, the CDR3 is TGTGCCAGCAACCAGCTTGTTGAAAGCCAGTTCTTC. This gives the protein CASNQLVESQFF.